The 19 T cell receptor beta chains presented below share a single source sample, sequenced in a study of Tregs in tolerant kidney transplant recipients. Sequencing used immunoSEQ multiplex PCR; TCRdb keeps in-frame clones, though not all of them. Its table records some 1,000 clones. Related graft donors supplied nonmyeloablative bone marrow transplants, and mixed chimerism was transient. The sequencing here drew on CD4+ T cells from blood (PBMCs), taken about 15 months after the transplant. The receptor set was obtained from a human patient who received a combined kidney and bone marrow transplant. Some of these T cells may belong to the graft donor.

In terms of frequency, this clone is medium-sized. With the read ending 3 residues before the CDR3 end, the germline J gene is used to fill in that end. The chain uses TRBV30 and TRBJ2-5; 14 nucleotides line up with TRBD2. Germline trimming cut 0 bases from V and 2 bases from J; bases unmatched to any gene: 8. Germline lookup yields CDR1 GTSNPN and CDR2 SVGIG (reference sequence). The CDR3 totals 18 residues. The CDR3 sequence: CAWSVTGLAGVKQETQYF. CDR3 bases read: TGTGCCTGGAGTGTTACGGGACTAGCGGGAGTCAAACAAGAGACC.

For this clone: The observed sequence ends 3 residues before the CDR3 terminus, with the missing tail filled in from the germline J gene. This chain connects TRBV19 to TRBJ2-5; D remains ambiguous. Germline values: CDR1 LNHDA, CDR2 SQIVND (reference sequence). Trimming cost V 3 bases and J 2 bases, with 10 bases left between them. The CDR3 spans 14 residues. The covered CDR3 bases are TGTGCCAGTAGTATGGTAGCTGAACAAGAGACC. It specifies CASSMVAEQET. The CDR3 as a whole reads CASSMVAEQETQYF.

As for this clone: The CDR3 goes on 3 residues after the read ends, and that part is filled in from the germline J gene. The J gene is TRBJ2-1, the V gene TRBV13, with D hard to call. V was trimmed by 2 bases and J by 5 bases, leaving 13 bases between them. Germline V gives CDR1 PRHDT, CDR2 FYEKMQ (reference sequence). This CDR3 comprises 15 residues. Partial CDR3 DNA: TGTGCCAGCAGCTTAACCCGACAACCAAACAATGAG. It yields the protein CASSLTRQPNNE. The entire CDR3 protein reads CASSLTRQPNNEQFF.

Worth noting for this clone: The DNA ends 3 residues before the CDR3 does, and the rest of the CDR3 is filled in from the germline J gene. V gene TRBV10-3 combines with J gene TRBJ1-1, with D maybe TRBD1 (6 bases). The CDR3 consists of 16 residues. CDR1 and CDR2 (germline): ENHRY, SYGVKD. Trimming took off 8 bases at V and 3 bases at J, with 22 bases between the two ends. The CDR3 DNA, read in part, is TGTGCCATCCACGGGGGGGGCGTTCGTAAAGACACTGAA. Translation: CAIHGGGVRKDTE. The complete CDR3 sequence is CAIHGGGVRKDTEAFF.

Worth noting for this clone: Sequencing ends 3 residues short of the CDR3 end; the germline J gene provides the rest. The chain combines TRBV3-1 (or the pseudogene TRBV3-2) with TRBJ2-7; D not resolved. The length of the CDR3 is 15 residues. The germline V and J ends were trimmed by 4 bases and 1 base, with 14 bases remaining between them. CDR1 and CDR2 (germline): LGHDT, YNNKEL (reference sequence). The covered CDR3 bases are TGTGCCAGCAGCCTTGTAGCAGATAGTTCCTACGAG. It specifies CASSLVADSSYE. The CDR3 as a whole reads CASSLVADSSYEQYF.

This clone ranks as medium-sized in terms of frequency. The CDR3 DNA, read in part, is TGCAGTGCTAGAGGGCCAGGGGGCCCCTACGAG. Translating it yields CSARGPGGPYE. The complete CDR3 sequence is CSARGPGGPYEQYF. The genes are TRBV20-1 and TRBJ2-7; 8 nucleotides align to TRBD1. The CDR3 is cut off 3 residues early in the read; its end comes from the germline J gene. V was pared by 1 base and J by 2 bases, with 4 bases of the junction left unmatched. This CDR3 spans 14 amino acids. Germline loops: CDR1 DFQATT, CDR2 SNEGSKA (reference sequence).

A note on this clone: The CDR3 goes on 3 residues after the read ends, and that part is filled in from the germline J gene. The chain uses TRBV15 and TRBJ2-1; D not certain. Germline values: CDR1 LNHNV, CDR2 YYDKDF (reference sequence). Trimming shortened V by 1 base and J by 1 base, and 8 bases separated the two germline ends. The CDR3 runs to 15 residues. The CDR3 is CATSRGALSYNEQFF. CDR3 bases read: TGTGCCACCAGCAGAGGCGCATTGTCCTACAATGAG.

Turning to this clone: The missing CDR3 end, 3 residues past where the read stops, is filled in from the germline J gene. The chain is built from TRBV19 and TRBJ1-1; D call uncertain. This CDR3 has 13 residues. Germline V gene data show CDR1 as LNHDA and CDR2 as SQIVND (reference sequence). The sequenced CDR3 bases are TGTGCCAGTAGTGTGCCCCTTGGCGGCGAG. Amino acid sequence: CASSVPLGGE. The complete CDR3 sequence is CASSVPLGGEAFF.

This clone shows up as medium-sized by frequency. CDR3 loop: CASREGMTSPLHF. Incomplete CDR3 DNA: TGTGCCAGCAGGGAGGGTATGACTTCACCC. The V gene is TRBV6-2 or TRBV6-3, the J gene TRBJ1-6; D is unclear. The read finishes 3 residues shy of the CDR3 end, and the germline J gene is used to complete it. The CDR3 totals 13 residues. CDR1 MNHEY and CDR2 SVGEGT come from the germline V gene. V lost 6 bases to trimming and J lost 9 bases, with 12 bases between them.

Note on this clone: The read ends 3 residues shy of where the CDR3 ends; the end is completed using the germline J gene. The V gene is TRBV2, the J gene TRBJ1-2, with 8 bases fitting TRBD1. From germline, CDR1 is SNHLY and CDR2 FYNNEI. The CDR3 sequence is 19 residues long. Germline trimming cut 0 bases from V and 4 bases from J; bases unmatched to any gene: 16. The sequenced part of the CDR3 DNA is TGTGCCAGCAGTGAAGCACGATTGACAGGGGCAGGGATGAGCTATGGC. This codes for CASSEARLTGAGMSYG. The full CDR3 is CASSEARLTGAGMSYGYTF.

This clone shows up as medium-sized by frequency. The sequenced CDR3 bases are TGCAGTGCTAGATATAGCGGGGGGGCCGGGTTAGGCCAAGAGACC. Translating it yields CSARYSGGAGLGQET. In full, the CDR3 is CSARYSGGAGLGQETQYF. V gene TRBV20-1 combines with J gene TRBJ2-5, with 11 bases matching TRBD2. The read ends 3 residues early relative to the CDR3; the germline J gene fills the gap. Germline CDR1 is DFQATT and CDR2 is SNEGSKA (reference sequence). The J segment lost 1 base and the V segment lost 2 bases, leaving 12 bases of the junction unmatched. CDR3 length equals 18 residues.

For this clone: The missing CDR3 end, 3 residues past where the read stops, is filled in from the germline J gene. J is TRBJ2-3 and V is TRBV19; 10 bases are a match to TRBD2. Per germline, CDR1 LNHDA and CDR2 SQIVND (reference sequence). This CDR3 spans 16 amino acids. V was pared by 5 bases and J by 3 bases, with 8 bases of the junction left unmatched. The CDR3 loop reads CASSPLAGQGTDTQYF. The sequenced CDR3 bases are TGTGCCAGTAGTCCACTAGCGGGGCAGGGTACAGATACG.

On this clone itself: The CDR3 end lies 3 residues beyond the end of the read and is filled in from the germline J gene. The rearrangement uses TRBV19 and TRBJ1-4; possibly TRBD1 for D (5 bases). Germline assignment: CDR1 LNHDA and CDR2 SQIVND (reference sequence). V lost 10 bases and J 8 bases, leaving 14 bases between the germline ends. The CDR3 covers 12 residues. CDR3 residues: CATPWGDEKLFF. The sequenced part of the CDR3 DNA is TGTGCCACCCCATGGGGGGACGAAAAA.

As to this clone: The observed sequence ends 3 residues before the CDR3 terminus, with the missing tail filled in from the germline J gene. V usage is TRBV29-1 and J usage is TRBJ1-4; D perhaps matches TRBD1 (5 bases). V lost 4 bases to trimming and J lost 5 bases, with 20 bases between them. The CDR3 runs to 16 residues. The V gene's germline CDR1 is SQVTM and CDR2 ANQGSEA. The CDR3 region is CSVVGAAFEENEKLFF. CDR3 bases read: TGCAGCGTTGTAGGGGCCGCATTCGAGGAAAATGAAAAA.

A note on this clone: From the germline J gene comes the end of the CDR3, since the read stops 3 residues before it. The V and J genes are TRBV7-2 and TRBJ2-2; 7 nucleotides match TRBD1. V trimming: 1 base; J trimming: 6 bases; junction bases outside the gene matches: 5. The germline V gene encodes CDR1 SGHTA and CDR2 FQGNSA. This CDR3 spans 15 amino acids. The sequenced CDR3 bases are TGTGCCAGCAGCTTAGTGCCAGGGGGTCCCGGGGAG. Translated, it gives CASSLVPGGPGE. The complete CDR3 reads CASSLVPGGPGELFF.

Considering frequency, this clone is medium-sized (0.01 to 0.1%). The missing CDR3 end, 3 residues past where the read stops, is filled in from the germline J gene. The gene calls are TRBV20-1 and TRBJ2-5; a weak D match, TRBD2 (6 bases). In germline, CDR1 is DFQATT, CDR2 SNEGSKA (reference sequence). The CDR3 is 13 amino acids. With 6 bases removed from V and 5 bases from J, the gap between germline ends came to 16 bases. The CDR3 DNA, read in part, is TGCAGTGCCCCCGGGGGATCCGGGGAGACC. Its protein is CSAPGGSGET. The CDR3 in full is CSAPGGSGETQYF.

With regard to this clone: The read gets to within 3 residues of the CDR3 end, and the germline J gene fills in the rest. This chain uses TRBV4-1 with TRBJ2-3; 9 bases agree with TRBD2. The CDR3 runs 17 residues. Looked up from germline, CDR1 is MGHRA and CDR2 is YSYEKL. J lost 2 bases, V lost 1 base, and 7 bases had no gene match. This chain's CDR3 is CASSQGASGELTDTQYF. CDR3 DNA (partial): TGCGCCAGCAGCCAAGGCGCTAGCGGGGAACTCACAGATACG.

The sequenced part of the CDR3 DNA is TGTGCCAGCGGGACTAGCGGGGGGGCGCGTACAGATACG. Translated: CASGTSGGARTDT. The full CDR3 protein is CASGTSGGARTDTQYF. This chain links TRBV9 with TRBJ2-3, with 16 bases matching TRBD2. The DNA ends 3 residues before the CDR3 does, and the rest of the CDR3 is filled in from the germline J gene. Germline lookup yields CDR1 SGDLS and CDR2 YYNGEE. The length of the CDR3 is 16 residues. Trimming at V came to 7 bases and at J to 3 bases, leaving 5 bases not matched to a gene. The complete variable domain, with remaining parts taken from reference TRBV9 and TRBJ2-3, reads DSGVTQTPKHLITATGQRVTLRCSPRSGDLSVYWYQQSLDQGLQFLIQYYNGEERAKGNILERFSAQQFPDLHSELNLSSLELGDSALYFCASGTSGGARTDTQYFGPGTRLTVL.

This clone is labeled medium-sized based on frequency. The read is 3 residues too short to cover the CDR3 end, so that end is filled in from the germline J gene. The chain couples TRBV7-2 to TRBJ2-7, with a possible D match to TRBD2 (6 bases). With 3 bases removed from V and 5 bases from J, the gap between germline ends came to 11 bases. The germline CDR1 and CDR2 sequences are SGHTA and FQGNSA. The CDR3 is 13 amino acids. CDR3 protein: CASSFASAHEQYF. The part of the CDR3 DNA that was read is TGTGCCAGCAGCTTCGCTAGCGCGCACGAG.